The clone carrying this T cell receptor (beta chain) was detected many times. What it binds is not known. The time point was: sample taken at primary tumor resection. In each case, whole RNA from tumor, nontumor lung or frozen PBMC was sequenced unsorted. The trim removed 3 bases at V and 6 bases at J, leaving 9 bases unmatched. In germline, CDR1 is LNHNV, CDR2 YYDKDF (reference sequence). The CDR3 totals 16 residues. This record comes from a study of spatial heterogeneity in lung cancer. Study-level information: Tumor-region counts of TCR transcripts tracked strongly with a T cell module score from matched bulk RNA-seq. Across the raw uncorrected reads, a unique TCR and UMI combination was observed, on average, more than ten times.

Findings and caveats of the study: Tracking of tumor mutation counts was seen in expanded intratumoral alpha and beta TCR counts.

Every cDNA TCR molecule received its own unique molecular identifier. MiXCR, run by TCRdb on the 5' RACE reads, gives a single entry per CDR3 protein. Of some 5,100 distinct CDR3 sequences listed, 6% to 8.5% are singletons. Sequencing was performed on lung tumor tissue, taken at surgery. This receptor was obtained from a male donor with early-stage non-small cell lung cancer. This chain uses TRBV15 with TRBJ2-1, with 9 bases lining up with TRBD2. The CDR3 DNA sequence: TGTGCCACCAGCAGGCGAGCTAGCGGGAATGTCAATGAGCAGTTCTTC. Protein product: CATSRRASGNVNEQFF.